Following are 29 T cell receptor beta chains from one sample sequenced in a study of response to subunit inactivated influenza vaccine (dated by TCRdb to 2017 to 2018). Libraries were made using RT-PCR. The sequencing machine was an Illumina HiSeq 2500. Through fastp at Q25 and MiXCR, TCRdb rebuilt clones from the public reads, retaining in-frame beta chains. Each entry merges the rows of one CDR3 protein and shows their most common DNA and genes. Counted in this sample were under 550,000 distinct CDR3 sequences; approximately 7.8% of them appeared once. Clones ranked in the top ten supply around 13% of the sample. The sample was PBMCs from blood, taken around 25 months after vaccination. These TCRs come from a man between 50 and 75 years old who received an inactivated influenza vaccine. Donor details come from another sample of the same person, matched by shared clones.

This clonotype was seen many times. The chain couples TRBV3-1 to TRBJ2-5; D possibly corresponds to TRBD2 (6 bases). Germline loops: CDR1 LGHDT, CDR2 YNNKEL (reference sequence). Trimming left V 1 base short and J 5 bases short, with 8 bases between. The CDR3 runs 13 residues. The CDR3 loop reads CASSQASGETQYF. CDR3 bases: TGTGCCAGCAGCCAAGCCAGCGGGGAGACCCAGTACTTC.

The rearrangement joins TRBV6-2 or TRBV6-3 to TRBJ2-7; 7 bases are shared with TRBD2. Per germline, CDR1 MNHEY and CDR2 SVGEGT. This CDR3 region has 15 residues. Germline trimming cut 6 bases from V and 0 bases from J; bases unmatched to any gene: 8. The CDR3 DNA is TGTGCCAGCAGCTTCGTGTCGGGGGGCTCCTACGAGCAGTACTTC. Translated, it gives CASSFVSGGSYEQYF.

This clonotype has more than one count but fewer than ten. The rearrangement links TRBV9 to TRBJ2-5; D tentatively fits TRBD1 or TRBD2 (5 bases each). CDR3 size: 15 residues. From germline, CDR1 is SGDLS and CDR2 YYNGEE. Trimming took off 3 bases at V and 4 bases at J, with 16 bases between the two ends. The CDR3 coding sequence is TGTGCCAGCAGCGCCCACTCCCAGGGACCAGAGACCCAGTACTTC. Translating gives CASSAHSQGPETQYF.

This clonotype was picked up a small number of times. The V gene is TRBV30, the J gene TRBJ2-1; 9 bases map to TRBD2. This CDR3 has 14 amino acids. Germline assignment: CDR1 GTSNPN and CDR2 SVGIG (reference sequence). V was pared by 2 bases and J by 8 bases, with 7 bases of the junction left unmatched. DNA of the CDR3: TGTGCCTGGAGTCCGCTAGCGGGAAATTATGAGCAGTTCTTC. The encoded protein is CAWSPLAGNYEQFF.

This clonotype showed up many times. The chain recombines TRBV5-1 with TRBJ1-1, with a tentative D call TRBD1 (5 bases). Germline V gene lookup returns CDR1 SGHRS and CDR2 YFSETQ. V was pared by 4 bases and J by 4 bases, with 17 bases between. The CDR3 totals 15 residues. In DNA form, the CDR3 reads TGCGCCAGCAGCGCCACCGGAGGGGTGGCCACTGAAGCTTTCTTT. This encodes CASSATGGVATEAFF. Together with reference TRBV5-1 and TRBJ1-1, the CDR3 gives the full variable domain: KAGVTQTPRYLIKTRGQQVTLSCSPISGHRSVSWYQQTPGQGLQFLFEYFSETQRNKGNFPGRFSGRQFSNSRSEMNVSTLELGDSALYLCASSATGGVATEAFFGQGTRLTVV.

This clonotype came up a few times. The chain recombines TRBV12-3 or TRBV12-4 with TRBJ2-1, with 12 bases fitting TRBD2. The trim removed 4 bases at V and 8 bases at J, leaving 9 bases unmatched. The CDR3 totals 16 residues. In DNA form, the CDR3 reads TGTGCCAGCAGTTCACCGACTAGCGGGAGTGGTTATGAGCAGTTCTTC. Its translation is CASSSPTSGSGYEQFF.

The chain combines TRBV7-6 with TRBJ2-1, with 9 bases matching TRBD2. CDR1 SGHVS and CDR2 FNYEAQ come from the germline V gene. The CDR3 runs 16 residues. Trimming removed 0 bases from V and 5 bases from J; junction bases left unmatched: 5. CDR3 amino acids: CASSLAVTSGNNEQFF. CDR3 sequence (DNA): TGTGCCAGCAGCTTAGCCGTGACTAGCGGTAACAATGAGCAGTTCTTC. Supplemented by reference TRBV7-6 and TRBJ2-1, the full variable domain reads GAGVSQSPRYKVTKRGQDVALRCDPISGHVSLYWYRQALGQGPEFLTYFNYEAQQDKSGLPNDRFSAERPEGSISTLTIQRTEQRDSAMYRCASSLAVTSGNNEQFFGPGTRLTVL.

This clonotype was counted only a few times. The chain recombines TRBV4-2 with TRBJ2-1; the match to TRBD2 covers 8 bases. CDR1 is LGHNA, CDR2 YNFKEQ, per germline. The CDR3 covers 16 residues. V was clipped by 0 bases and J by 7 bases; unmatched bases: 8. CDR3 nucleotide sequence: TGTGCCAGCAGCCAAGAGGGTAGCGGGAAGGGTAATGAGCAGTTCTTC. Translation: CASSQEGSGKGNEQFF.

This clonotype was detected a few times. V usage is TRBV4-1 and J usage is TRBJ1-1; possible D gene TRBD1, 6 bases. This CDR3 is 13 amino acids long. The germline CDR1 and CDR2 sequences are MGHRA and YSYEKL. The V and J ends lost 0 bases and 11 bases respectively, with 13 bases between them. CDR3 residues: CASSQESGQGAFF. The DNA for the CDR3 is TGCGCCAGCAGCCAAGAGTCCGGGCAGGGGGCTTTCTTT.

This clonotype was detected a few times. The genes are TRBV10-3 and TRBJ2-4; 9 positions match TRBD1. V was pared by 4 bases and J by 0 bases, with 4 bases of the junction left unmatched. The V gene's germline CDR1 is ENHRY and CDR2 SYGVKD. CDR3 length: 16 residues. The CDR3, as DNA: TGTGCCATCAGTGGCCGGGACAGGGTAGCCAAAAACATTCAGTACTTC. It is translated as CAISGRDRVAKNIQYF.

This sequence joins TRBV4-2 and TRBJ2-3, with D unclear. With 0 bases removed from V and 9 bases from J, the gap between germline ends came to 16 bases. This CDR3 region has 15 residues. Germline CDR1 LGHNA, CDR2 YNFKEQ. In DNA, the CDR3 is TGTGCCAGCAGCCAAGAGTTGGTGGAGCGAGGCACGCAGTATTTT. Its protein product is CASSQELVERGTQYF.

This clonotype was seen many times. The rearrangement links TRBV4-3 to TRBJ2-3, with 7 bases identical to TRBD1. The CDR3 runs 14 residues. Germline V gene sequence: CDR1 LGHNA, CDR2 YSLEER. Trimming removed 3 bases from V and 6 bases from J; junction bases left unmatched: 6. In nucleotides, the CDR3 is TGCGCCAGCAGCCAGACAGGGTTAGGTGATACGCAGTATTTT. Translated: CASSQTGLGDTQYF.

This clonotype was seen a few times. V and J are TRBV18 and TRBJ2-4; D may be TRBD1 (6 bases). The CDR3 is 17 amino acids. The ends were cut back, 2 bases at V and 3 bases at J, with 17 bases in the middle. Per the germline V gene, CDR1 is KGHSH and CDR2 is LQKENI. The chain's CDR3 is CASSPGAGADRKNIQYF. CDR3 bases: TGTGCCAGCTCACCAGGCGCAGGGGCGGATCGCAAAAACATTCAGTACTTC.

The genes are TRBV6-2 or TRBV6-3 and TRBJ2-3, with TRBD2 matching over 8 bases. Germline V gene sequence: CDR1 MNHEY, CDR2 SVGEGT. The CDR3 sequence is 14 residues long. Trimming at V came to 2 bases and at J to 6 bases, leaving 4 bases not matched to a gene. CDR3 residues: CASSYPRLADTQYF. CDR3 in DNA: TGTGCCAGCAGTTACCCTAGACTAGCGGATACGCAGTATTTT.

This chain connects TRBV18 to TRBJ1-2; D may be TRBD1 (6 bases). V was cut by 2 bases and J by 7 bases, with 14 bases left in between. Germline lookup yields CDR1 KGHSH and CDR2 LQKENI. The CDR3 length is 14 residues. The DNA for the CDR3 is TGTGCCAGCTCACCAAGGCAGGGGACTCCTGGCTACACCTTC. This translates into CASSPRQGTPGYTF. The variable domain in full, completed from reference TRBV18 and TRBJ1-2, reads NAGVMQNPRHLVRRRGQEARLRCSPMKGHSHVYWYRQLPEEGLKFMVYLQKENIIDESGMPKERFSAEFPKEGPSILRIQQVVRGDSAAYFCASSPRQGTPGYTFGSGTRLTVV.

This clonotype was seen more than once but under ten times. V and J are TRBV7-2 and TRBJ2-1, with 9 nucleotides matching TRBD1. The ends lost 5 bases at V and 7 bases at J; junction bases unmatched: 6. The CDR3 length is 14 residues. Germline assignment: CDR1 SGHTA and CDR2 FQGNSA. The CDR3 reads CASSLTGGRNEQFF. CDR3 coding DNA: TGTGCCAGCAGCCTTACAGGGGGCCGGAATGAGCAGTTCTTC. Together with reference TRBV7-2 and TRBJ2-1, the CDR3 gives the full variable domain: GAGVSQSPSNKVTEKGKDVELRCDPISGHTALYWYRQSLGQGLEFLIYFQGNSAPDKSGLPSDRFSAERTGGSVSTLTIQRTQQEDSAVYLCASSLTGGRNEQFFGPGTRLTVL.

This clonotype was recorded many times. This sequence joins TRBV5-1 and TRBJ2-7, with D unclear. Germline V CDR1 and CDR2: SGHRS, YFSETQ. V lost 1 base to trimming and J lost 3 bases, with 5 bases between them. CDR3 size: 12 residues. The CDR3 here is CASSLNGYEQYF. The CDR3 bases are TGCGCCAGCAGCTTGAACGGCTACGAGCAGTACTTC.

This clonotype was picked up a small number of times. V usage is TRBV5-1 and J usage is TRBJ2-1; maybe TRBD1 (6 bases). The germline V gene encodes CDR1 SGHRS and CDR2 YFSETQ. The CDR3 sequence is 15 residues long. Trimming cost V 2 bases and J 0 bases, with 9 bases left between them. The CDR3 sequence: CASSFTGSSYNEQFF. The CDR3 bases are TGCGCCAGCAGCTTTACAGGGAGCTCCTACAATGAGCAGTTCTTC.

The CDR3 bases are TGCGCCAGCAGCCAAGATGCAGTAGACAATGAGCAGTTCTTC. The encoded protein is CASSQDAVDNEQFF. The V gene is TRBV4-3, the J gene TRBJ2-1; the D is unclear. The CDR3 spans 14 residues. Deletions cut 0 bases from V and 5 bases from J, with 8 bases between. CDR1 and CDR2 from the germline V gene are LGHNA and YSLEER.

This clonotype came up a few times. The CDR3 here is CASSWTGLGELFF. The CDR3 bases are TGTGCCAGCAGCTGGACAGGGCTCGGGGAGCTGTTTTTT. V gene TRBV12-3 or TRBV12-4 combines with J gene TRBJ2-2, with 8 bases aligning to TRBD1. The length of the CDR3 is 13 residues. The J segment lost 7 bases and the V segment lost 6 bases, leaving 4 bases of the junction unmatched.

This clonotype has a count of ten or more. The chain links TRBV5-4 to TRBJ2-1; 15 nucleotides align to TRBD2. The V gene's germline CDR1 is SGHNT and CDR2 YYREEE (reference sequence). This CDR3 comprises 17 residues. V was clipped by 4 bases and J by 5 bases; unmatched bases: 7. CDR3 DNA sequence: TGTGCCAGCAGCAAAGGGACTAGCGGGAGGTCCAACAATGAGCAGTTCTTC. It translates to CASSKGTSGRSNNEQFF.

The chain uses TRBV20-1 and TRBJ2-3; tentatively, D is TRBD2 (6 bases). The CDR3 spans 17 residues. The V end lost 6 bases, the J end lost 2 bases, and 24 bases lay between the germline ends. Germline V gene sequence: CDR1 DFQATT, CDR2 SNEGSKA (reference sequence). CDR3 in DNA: TGCAGTGCCGCCCGGCCCGTATTGGGGGGAGACACAGATACGCAGTATTTT. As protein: CSAARPVLGGDTDTQYF.

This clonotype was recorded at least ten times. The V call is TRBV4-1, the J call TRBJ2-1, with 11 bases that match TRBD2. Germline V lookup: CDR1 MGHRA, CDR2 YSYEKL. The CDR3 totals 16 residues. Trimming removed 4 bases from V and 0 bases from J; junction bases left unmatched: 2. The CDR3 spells CASSLSGGASYNEQFF. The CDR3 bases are TGCGCCAGCAGCCTTAGCGGGGGGGCCTCCTACAATGAGCAGTTCTTC.

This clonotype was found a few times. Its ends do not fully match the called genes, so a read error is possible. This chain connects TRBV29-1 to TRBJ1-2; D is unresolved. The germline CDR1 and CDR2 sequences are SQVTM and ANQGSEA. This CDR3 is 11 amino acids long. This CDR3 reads CSVDGVRNANF. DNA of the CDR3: TGCAGCGTTGATGGCGTCAGGAACGCAAACTTC. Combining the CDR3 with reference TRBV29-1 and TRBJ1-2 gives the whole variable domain SAVISQKPSRDICQRGTSLTIQCQVDSQVTMMFWYRQQPGQSLTLIATANQGSEATYESGFVIDKFPISRPNLTFSTLTVSNMSPEDSSIYLCSVDGVRNANFGSGTRLTVV.

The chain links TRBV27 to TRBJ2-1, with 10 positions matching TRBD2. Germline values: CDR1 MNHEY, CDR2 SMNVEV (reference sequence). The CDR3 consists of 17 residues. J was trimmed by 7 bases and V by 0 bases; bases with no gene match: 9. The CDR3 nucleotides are TGTGCCAGCAGTTTATCGATAAGACCTAGCGGGAGAAATGAGCAGTTCTTC. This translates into CASSLSIRPSGRNEQFF.

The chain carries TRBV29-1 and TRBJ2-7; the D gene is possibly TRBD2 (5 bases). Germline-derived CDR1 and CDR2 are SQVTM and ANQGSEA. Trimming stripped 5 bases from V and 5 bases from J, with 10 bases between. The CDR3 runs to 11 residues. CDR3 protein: CSVRGEDEQYF. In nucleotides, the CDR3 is TGCAGCGTTCGGGGAGAAGACGAGCAGTACTTC.

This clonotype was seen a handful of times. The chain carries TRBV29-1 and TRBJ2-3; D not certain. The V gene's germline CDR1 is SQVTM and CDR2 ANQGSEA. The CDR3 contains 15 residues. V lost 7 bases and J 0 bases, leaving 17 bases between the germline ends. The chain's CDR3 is CSAKGDTRSTDTQYF. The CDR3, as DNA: TGCAGCGCTAAGGGTGACACTCGCAGCACAGATACGCAGTATTTT.

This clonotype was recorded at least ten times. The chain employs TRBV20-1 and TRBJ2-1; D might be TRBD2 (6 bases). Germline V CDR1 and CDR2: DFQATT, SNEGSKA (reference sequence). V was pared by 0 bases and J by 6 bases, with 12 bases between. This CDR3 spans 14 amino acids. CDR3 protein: CSARDRRGGNEQFF. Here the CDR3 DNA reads TGCAGTGCTAGAGATCGACGGGGAGGCAATGAGCAGTTCTTC.

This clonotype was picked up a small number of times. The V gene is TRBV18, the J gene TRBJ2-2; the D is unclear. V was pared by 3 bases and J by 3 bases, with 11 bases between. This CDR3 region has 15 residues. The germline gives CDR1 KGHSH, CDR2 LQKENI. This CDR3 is CASSPSTEHTGELFF. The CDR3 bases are TGTGCCAGCTCACCGTCGACTGAACACACCGGGGAGCTGTTTTTT.